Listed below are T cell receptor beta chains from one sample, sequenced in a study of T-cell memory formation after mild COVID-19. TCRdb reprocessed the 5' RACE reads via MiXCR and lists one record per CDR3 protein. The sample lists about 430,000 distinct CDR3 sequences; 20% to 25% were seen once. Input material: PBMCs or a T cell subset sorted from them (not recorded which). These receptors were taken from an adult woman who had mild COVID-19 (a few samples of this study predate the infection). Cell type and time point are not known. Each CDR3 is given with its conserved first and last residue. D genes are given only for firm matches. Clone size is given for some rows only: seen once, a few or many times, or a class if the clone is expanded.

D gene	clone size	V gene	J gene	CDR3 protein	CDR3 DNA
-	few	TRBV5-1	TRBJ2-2	CASSPSQGRELFF	TGCGCCAGCAGCCCGTCCCAGGGTCGGGAGCTGTTTTTT
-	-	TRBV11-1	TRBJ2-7	CASSLGPGRAYEQYF	TGTGCCAGCAGCTTAGGACCGGGACGGGCCTACGAGCAGTACTTC
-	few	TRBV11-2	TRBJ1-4	CASSLESGPRKGEKLFF	TGTGCCAGCAGCTTAGAAAGTGGCCCTCGAAAGGGGGAAAAACTGTTTTTT
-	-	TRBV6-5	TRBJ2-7	CASTALAVTGYEQYF	TGTGCCAGCACCGCTCTAGCAGTTACGGGTTACGAGCAGTACTTC
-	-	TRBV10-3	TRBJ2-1	CAISLMDSYNEQFF	TGTGCCATCAGTCTAATGGACAGCTACAATGAGCAGTTCTTC
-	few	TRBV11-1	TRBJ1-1	CASSLPRGWMNTEAFF	TGTGCCAGCAGCCTCCCGCGGGGGTGGATGAACACTGAAGCTTTCTTT
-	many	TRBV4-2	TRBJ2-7	CASSKGHEQYF	TGTGCCAGCAGTAAAGGACATGAGCAGTACTTC
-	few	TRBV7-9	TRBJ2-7	CASSSQPRGGEQYF	TGTGCCAGCAGCTCCCAGCCCAGGGGAGGTGAGCAGTACTTC
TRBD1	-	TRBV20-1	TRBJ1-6	CSATQGARNSPLHF	TGCAGTGCTACCCAGGGGGCGCGGAATTCACCCCTCCACTTT
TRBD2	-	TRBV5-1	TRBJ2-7	CASSLSSGAYEQYF	TGCGCCAGCAGCTTGTCTAGCGGCGCCTACGAGCAGTACTTC
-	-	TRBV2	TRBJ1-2	CASREDTVYGYTF	TGTGCCAGCAGAGAGGACACCGTGTATGGCTACACCTTC
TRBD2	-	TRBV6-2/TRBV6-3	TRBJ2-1	CASSSLAGGRYEQFF	TGTGCCAGCAGTTCACTAGCGGGGGGCCGTTATGAGCAGTTCTTC
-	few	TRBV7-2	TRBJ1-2	CASSPGPETYGYTF	TGTGCCAGCAGCCCTGGACCGGAGACTTATGGCTACACCTTC
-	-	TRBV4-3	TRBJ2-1	CASSQGPDSSYNEQFF	TGCGCCAGCAGCCAAGGGCCCGACAGCTCCTACAATGAGCAGTTCTTC
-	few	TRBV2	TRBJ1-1	CASSGGTMNTEAFF	TGTGCCAGCAGTGGCGGGACAATGAACACTGAAGCTTTCTTT
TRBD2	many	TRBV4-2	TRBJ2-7	CASSQEASGAYEQYF	TGCGCCAGCAGCCAAGAGGCTAGCGGGGCCTACGAGCAGTACTTC
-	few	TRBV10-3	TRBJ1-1	CAISERENTEAFF	TGTGCCATCAGTGAACGAGAGAACACTGAAGCTTTCTTT
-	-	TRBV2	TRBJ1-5	CASSQGVGNQPQHF	TGTGCCAGCAGTCAGGGAGTCGGCAATCAGCCCCAGCATTTT
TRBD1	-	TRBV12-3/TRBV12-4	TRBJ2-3	CASNPGQASFSTDTQYF	TGTGCCAGCAATCCGGGACAGGCGTCCTTTAGCACAGATACGCAGTATTTT
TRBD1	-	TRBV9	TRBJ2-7	CASSVGPRGRAYEQYF	TGTGCCAGCAGCGTCGGGCCCAGGGGGCGAGCCTACGAGCAGTACTTC
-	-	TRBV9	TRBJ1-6	CASSVASQDSPLHF	TGTGCCAGCAGCGTAGCTTCTCAGGATTCACCCCTCCACTTT
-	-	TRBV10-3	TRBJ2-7	CAIKGGGEQYF	TGTGCCATCAAGGGGGGAGGCGAGCAGTACTTC
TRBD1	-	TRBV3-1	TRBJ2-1	CASSQDWGQGTYNEQFF	TGTGCCAGCAGCCAAGATTGGGGACAGGGAACCTACAATGAGCAGTTCTTC
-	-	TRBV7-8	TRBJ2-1	CASNTPGLRSYNEQFF	TGTGCCAGCAACACACCGGGACTGCGCTCCTACAATGAGCAGTTCTTC
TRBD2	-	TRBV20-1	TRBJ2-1	CSATLAVSYNEQFF	TGCAGTGCTACACTAGCGGTCTCCTACAATGAGCAGTTCTTC
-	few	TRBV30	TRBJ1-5	CAWTYQGGNQPQHF	TGTGCCTGGACCTACCAGGGAGGCAATCAGCCCCAGCATTTT
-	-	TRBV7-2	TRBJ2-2	CASSLARKLFF	TGTGCCAGCAGCTTAGCGCGAAAGCTGTTTTTT
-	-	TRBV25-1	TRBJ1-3	CASTGAGNTIYF	TGTGCCAGCACGGGGGCTGGAAACACCATATATTTT
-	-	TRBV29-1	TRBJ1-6	CSVGGGAGSPLHF	TGCAGCGTTGGAGGGGGGGCCGGGTCACCCCTCCACTTT
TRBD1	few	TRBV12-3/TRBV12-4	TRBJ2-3	CASRTGTGSTDTQYF	TGTGCCAGCAGAACCGGGACAGGGAGCACAGATACGCAGTATTTT
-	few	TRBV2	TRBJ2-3	CASRLFQGSTDTQYF	TGTGCCAGCAGGCTTTTCCAAGGGTCCACAGATACGCAGTATTTT
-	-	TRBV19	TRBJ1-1	CASDSVENTEAFF	TGTGCCAGTGATTCTGTGGAGAACACTGAAGCTTTCTTT
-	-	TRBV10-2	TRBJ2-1	CASSGSNEKGPVSYNEQFF	TGCGCCAGCAGCGGATCGAATGAAAAGGGGCCCGTCTCCTACAATGAGCAGTTCTTC
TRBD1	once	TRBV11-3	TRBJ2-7	CASSLTPGGYEQYF	TGTGCCAGCAGCTTAACCCCAGGGGGATACGAGCAGTACTTC
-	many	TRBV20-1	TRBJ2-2	CSARDRQNTGELFF	TGCAGTGCTAGAGACAGGCAGAACACCGGGGAGCTGTTTTTT
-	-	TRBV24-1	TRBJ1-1	CATAETGLDTEAFF	TGTGCCACCGCAGAAACAGGGTTGGACACTGAAGCTTTCTTT
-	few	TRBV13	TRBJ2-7	CASSLLRAYPYEQYF	TGTGCCAGCAGCTTACTCCGAGCGTATCCCTACGAGCAGTACTTC
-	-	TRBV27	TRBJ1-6	CASGQNSPLHF	TGTGCCAGCGGACAAAATTCACCCCTCCACTTT
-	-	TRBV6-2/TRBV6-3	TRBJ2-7	CASRDPLDREEQYF	TGTGCCAGCAGGGACCCCCTCGATCGGGAAGAGCAGTACTTC
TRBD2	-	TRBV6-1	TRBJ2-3	CASTRTPGLAGDTQYF	TGTGCCAGCACCCGAACCCCGGGACTAGCGGGAGATACGCAGTATTTT
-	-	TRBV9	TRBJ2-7	CASSVALGSYEQYF	TGTGCCAGCAGCGTAGCGCTGGGCTCCTACGAGCAGTACTTC
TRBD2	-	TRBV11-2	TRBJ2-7	CASSPTNGRNEQYF	TGTGCCAGCAGCCCCACCAACGGGAGGAACGAGCAGTACTTC